The 27 T cell receptor beta chains below come from one sample, sequenced in a study of T cells in Graves' hyperthyroidism and ophthalmopathy. There were TCR beta CDR3 regions amplified from RNA transcripts. First-round RT-PCR of the TCR CDR3 relied on the HTBI primer set. TCRdb ran MiXCR on the multiplex PCR reads and lists one entry per CDR3 protein. The data show approximately 690,000 distinct CDR3 sequences, around 20% seen once. The specimen was blood. Every receptor here comes from a man aged 25-40 years with Graves' ophthalmopathy.

This clonotype has only a few counts. CDR3 coding DNA: TGTGCCAGCAGCCCCCCAGAAAGGGGGCCCTACAATGAGCAGTTCTTC. Amino acids: CASSPPERGPYNEQFF. This chain joins TRBV7-9 and TRBJ2-1; 7 positions agree with TRBD1. This CDR3 is built from 16 residues. Per germline, CDR1 SEHNR and CDR2 FQNEAQ (reference sequence). V shed 5 bases, J shed 2 bases, and the junction held 9 bases outside the gene matches.

This clonotype was recorded a few times. The V and J genes are TRBV6-2 or TRBV6-3 and TRBJ2-7; tentative D call: TRBD1 (5 bases). The CDR3 loop spans 16 amino acids. The V gene lost 7 bases and the J gene lost 2 bases, with 21 bases spanning the gap. Germline V gene sequence: CDR1 MNHEY, CDR2 SVGEGT. This CDR3 reads CASKQTRQRPTYEQYF. CDR3 sequence (DNA): TGTGCCAGCAAACAAACCCGACAGCGCCCAACCTACGAGCAGTACTTC.

As concerns this clonotype: This may stem from a read error, because a much larger clone lies one nucleotide away. V and J are TRBV7-2 and TRBJ2-5, with TRBD2 as a possible D gene (6 bases). The CDR3 extends over 17 amino acids. Looked up from germline, CDR1 is SGHTA and CDR2 is FQGNSA. The CDR3 DNA reads as TGTGCCAGCAGCTTAGGCCGGACTAAGAATTTCCAAGGGACCCAGTACTTC. It specifies CASSLGRTKNFQGTQYF.

Only a few counts were recorded for this clonotype. V is TRBV28 and J is TRBJ2-3; the match to TRBD2 covers 9 bases. Trimming took 4 bases from V and 5 from J; bases not matched to a gene: 13. The CDR3 sequence is 17 residues long. The germline V gene has CDR1 MDHEN and CDR2 SYDVKM. The CDR3 DNA is TGTGCCAGCAGTTATATAACAACGGGCGGGAGGGGAGATACGCAGTATTTT. This sequence encodes CASSYITTGGRGDTQYF.

This chain joins TRBV3-1 and TRBJ2-1; D might be TRBD1 or TRBD2, each matching 6 bases. The V and J ends lost 6 bases and 0 bases respectively, with 12 bases between them. The CDR3 contains 15 residues. CDR1 and CDR2 (germline): LGHDT, YNNKEL (reference sequence). This chain's CDR3 is CASRGEGGSYNEQFF. The CDR3 DNA reads as TGTGCCAGCAGGGGAGAGGGGGGCTCCTACAATGAGCAGTTCTTC.

This clonotype was counted a few times. The CDR3 sequence: CASSPRRQITTEAFF. The CDR3 nucleotides read TGCGCCAGCAGCCCTCGGCGACAAATCACCACTGAAGCTTTCTTT. The chain has TRBV4-1 and TRBJ1-1; unclear D gene. V lost 4 bases, J lost 4 bases, and 16 bases lay in between. The CDR3 length is 15 residues. Germline-derived CDR1 and CDR2 are MGHRA and YSYEKL.

This clonotype showed up many times. V gene TRBV27 combines with J gene TRBJ2-5; tentatively, D is TRBD2 (5 bases). CDR3 length equals 15 residues. Trimming cost V 4 bases and J 3 bases, with 15 bases left between them. Germline CDR1 is MNHEY and CDR2 is SMNVEV (reference sequence). In nucleotides, the CDR3 is TGTGCCAGCAGTTCGATGGGAGCCGGGAAAGAGACCCAGTACTTC. Protein sequence: CASSSMGAGKETQYF.

The chain has TRBV6-1 and TRBJ1-5; 7 positions agree with TRBD1. The CDR3 length is 14 residues. V trimming: 6 bases; J trimming: 2 bases; junction bases outside the gene matches: 4. Per germline, CDR1 MNHNS and CDR2 SASEGT. CDR3 coding DNA: TGTGCCAGCAGCACCGACAGGGGCAATCAGCCCCAGCATTTT. It encodes CASSTDRGNQPQHF.

The gene calls are TRBV15 and TRBJ2-7, with 10 bases matching TRBD2. The CDR3 length is 17 residues. Germline assignment: CDR1 LNHNV and CDR2 YYDKDF (reference sequence). V dropped 0 bases and J dropped 3; count of bases not matched to a gene: 8. The CDR3 DNA reads as TGTGCCACCAGCAGAGATCTCGGACTAGCGGAACTCTACGAGCAGTACTTC. Translated: CATSRDLGLAELYEQYF.

This clonotype occurred a few times. The chain couples TRBV6-1 to TRBJ2-3; perhaps TRBD1 as D (6 bases). The germline V gene has CDR1 MNHNS and CDR2 SASEGT. The CDR3 sequence is 15 residues long. Trimming left V 6 bases short and J 1 base short, with 14 bases between. CDR3 in DNA: TGTGCCAGCAGATCATCAGGGGCCGGCACAGATACGCAGTATTTT. It encodes CASRSSGAGTDTQYF.

This chain uses TRBV7-9 with TRBJ2-7, with 7 bases identical to TRBD2. Looked up from germline, CDR1 is SEHNR and CDR2 is FQNEAQ (reference sequence). This CDR3 comprises 13 residues. V lost 8 bases and J lost 5; bases outside the gene matches: 9. The CDR3 protein is CASGGGGSNEQYF. As DNA, the CDR3 is TGTGCCAGCGGGGGAGGCGGGAGCAACGAGCAGTACTTC.

This clonotype was observed many times. The chain couples TRBV30 to TRBJ2-7; D remains ambiguous. The CDR3 has 12 residues. Germline-derived CDR1 and CDR2 are GTSNPN and SVGIG (reference sequence). The V and J ends lost 0 bases and 2 bases respectively, with 5 bases between them. The DNA for the CDR3 is TGTGCCTGGAGTGTAACGGCCTACGAGCAGTACTTC. It encodes CAWSVTAYEQYF.

The sample holds a few counts of this clonotype. The chain has TRBV20-1 and TRBJ1-5; perhaps TRBD1 as D (5 bases). CDR3 size: 16 residues. Germline-derived CDR1 and CDR2 are DFQATT and SNEGSKA (reference sequence). The V and J ends lost 3 bases and 0 bases respectively, with 15 bases between them. The chain's CDR3 is CSASPLAGHSNQPQHF. The CDR3 DNA reads TGCAGTGCTAGTCCTCTTGCGGGGCATAGCAATCAGCCCCAGCATTTT.

This clonotype was counted between two and nine times. V and J are TRBV12-3 or TRBV12-4 and TRBJ1-2; possible D gene TRBD1, 6 bases. The CDR3 spans 14 residues. V lost 6 bases to trimming and J lost 1 base, with 12 bases between them. CDR3 region: CASSQGQRNYGYTF. The CDR3 region has the DNA TGTGCCAGCAGCCAGGGACAACGTAACTATGGCTACACCTTC.

J is TRBJ2-1 and V is TRBV27; the D call may be TRBD1 or TRBD2 (7 bases each). CDR1 is MNHEY, CDR2 SMNVEV, per germline (reference sequence). The CDR3 sequence is 15 residues long. V was trimmed by 10 bases and J by 4 bases, leaving 20 bases between them. CDR3 nucleotides: TGTGCCACCCAGGGAGGGGGACAGCAATACAATGAGCAGTTCTTC. This codes for CATQGGGQQYNEQFF.

In this sample, this clonotype turned up many times. This chain links TRBV28 with TRBJ2-1; no clear D gene. Germline CDR1 is MDHEN and CDR2 is SYDVKM. The germline V and J ends were trimmed by 2 bases and 13 bases, with 18 bases remaining between them. The CDR3 length is 14 residues. The CDR3 reads CASSLALSLSDQFF. The CDR3 nucleotides are TGTGCCAGCAGTTTAGCCCTTAGCCTTTCGGATCAGTTCTTC.

The chain employs TRBV10-3 and TRBJ2-1; 7 nucleotides line up with TRBD1. Germline CDR1 is ENHRY and CDR2 is SYGVKD. The CDR3 contains 12 residues. J lost 5 bases, V lost 6 bases, and 1 base had no gene match. The chain's CDR3 is CAIRGTDNEQFF. CDR3 nucleotide sequence: TGTGCCATCAGGGGGACAGACAATGAGCAGTTCTTC.

This chain joins TRBV30 and TRBJ2-1; D may be TRBD1 or TRBD2 (5 bases each). Germline V gives CDR1 GTSNPN, CDR2 SVGIG (reference sequence). This CDR3 has 15 amino acids. V lost 0 bases, J lost 0 bases, and 9 bases lay in between. CDR3 sequence: CAWSVGESSYNEQFF. The DNA of the CDR3 is TGTGCCTGGAGTGTGGGGGAAAGCTCCTACAATGAGCAGTTCTTC.

The V gene is TRBV7-8, the J gene TRBJ2-7, with no clear D. CDR1 SGHVS and CDR2 FQNEAQ come from the germline V gene. V lost 2 bases and J lost 3, with 11 bases in between. The CDR3 totals 14 residues. The CDR3 here is CASSLRMSSYEQYF. For the CDR3, the DNA is TGTGCCAGCAGCTTACGAATGAGTAGCTACGAGCAGTACTTC.

This clonotype was recorded at least ten times. The rearrangement links TRBV2 to TRBJ2-7, with unresolved D. V was clipped by 0 bases and J by 5 bases, with 5 bases between them. CDR3 length: 12 amino acids. Germline V gene lookup returns CDR1 SNHLY and CDR2 FYNNEI. The CDR3 reads CASSEAGHEQYF. DNA for the CDR3: TGTGCCAGCAGTGAAGCAGGGCACGAGCAGTACTTC.

This clonotype has at least ten counts. The chain carries TRBV7-6 and TRBJ2-5; 9 bases are shared with TRBD2. This CDR3 is built from 16 residues. V shed 1 base and J 0 bases; nucleotides not matched to a gene: 3. Germline CDR1 and CDR2: SGHVS and FNYEAQ. This chain's CDR3 is CASSLEASGDQETQYF. The CDR3 DNA follows: TGTGCCAGCAGCTTAGAAGCTAGCGGGGACCAAGAGACCCAGTACTTC.

Worth noting for this clonotype: A much larger clone sits a single nucleotide away, making a read error possible. The V and J genes are TRBV2 and TRBJ1-5; D gene unclear. Deletions cut 0 bases from V and 5 bases from J, with 14 bases between. Germline V gene sequence: CDR1 SNHLY, CDR2 FYNNEI. CDR3 length equals 16 residues. Written as DNA, the CDR3 is TGTGCCAGCAGTGAAGCGAACGGCTTGGTGGATCAGCCCCAGCATTTT. Its translation is CASSEANGLVDQPQHF.

The rearrangement links TRBV5-1 to TRBJ1-2; no reliable D call. CDR3 length: 13 residues. The germline gives CDR1 SGHRS, CDR2 YFSETQ. The CDR3 sequence is CTFDEQSDYGYTF. The CDR3 nucleotides read TGCACCTTCGACGAGCAGTCCGACTATGGCTACACCTTC.

The chain uses TRBV3-1 and TRBJ2-1, with a possible D match to TRBD2 (5 bases). The CDR3 runs to 15 residues. CDR1 and CDR2 from the germline V gene are LGHDT and YNNKEL (reference sequence). Trimming left V 10 bases short and J 0 bases short, with 16 bases between. The CDR3 here is CATLRSGSSYNEQFF. DNA of the CDR3: TGTGCCACCTTGAGGAGCGGAAGCTCCTACAATGAGCAGTTCTTC.

In this sample, this clonotype turned up a few times. The genes are TRBV9 and TRBJ2-1; D is perhaps TRBD1 or TRBD2 (7 bases each). Looked up from germline, CDR1 is SGDLS and CDR2 is YYNGEE. The CDR3 loop spans 15 amino acids. V was pared by 0 bases and J by 6 bases, with 13 bases between. CDR3 nucleotide sequence: TGTGCCAGCAGCGTAGCAGGGGGAGGGGCCAATGAGCAGTTCTTC. This encodes CASSVAGGGANEQFF.

This clonotype has at least ten counts. The chain couples TRBV3-1 to TRBJ1-3; no clear D gene. The germline CDR1 and CDR2 sequences are LGHDT and YNNKEL (reference sequence). The CDR3 is 15 residues long. The V end was cut by 0 bases, the J end by 3 bases, with 9 bases between. The CDR3 DNA reads as TGTGCCAGCAGCCAAGAACCCGGGCGTGGAAACACCATATATTTT. This encodes CASSQEPGRGNTIYF.

The chain links TRBV6-2 or TRBV6-3 to TRBJ2-7, with D tentatively TRBD1 or TRBD2 (6 bases each). The germline CDR1 and CDR2 sequences are MNHEY and SVGEGT. The CDR3 totals 16 residues. Trimming took 2 bases from V and 2 from J, leaving 16 bases between them. CDR3 in DNA: TGTGCCAGCAGTTACAGGGGGGATACTATGACCTACGAGCAGTACTTC. This gives the protein CASSYRGDTMTYEQYF.